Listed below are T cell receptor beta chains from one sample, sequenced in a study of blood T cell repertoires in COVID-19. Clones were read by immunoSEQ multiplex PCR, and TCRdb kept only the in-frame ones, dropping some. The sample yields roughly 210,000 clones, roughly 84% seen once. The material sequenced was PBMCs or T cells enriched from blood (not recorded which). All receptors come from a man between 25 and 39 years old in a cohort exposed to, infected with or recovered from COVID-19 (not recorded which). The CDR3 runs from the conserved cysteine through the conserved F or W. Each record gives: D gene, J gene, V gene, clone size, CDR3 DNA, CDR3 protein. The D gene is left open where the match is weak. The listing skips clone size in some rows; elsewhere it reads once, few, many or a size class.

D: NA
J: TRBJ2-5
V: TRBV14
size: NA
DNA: TGTGCCAGCAGCCAAGATACTAGCCTACAAGAGACCCAGTACTTC
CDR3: CASSQDTSLQETQYF

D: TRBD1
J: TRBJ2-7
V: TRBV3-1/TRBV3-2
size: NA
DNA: TGTGCCAGCAGCCAAGAATCGACAGGGGCCTACGAGCAGTACTTC
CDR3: CASSQESTGAYEQYF

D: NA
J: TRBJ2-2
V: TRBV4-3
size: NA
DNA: TGCGCCAGCAGCCAAGATGCACGGTTCGCGAACACCGGGGAGCTGTTTTTT
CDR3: CASSQDARFANTGELFF

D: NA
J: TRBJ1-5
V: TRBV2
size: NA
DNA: TGTGCCAGCAGTGCCTTTATTGATATTGCGGGCCAGCCCCAGCATTTT
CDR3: CASSAFIDIAGQPQHF

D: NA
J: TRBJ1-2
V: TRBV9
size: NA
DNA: TGTGCCAGCAGCCCCCCCGTGGGGGCGCGCTACACCTTC
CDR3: CASSPPVGARYTF

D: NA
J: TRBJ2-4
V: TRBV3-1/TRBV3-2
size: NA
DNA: TGTGCCAGCAGCCAAGATACCGGGGGCGGGGGAAACATTCAGTACTTC
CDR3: CASSQDTGGGGNIQYF

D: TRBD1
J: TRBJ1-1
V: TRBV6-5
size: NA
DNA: TGTGCCAGCAGGGTCGGACAGGGTTTGGGCACTGAAGCTTTCTTT
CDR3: CASRVGQGLGTEAFF

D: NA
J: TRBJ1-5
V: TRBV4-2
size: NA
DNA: TGTGCCAGCAGCCCGACAGGTCCCAATCAGCCCCAGCATTTT
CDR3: CASSPTGPNQPQHF

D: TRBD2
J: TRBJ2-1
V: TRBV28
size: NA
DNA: TGTGCCAGCAGTTCTGAACTAGCGGGAGGGCCTGATGAGCAGTTCTTC
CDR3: CASSSELAGGPDEQFF

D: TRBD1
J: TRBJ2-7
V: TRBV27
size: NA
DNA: TGTGCCAGCAGTTCCACCCGGGACAGGGGCCGCGAGCAGTACTTC
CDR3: CASSSTRDRGREQYF

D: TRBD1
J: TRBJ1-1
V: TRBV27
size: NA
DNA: TGTGCCAGCAGTTTAGGCAGGGGGAGGACCGGCACTGAAGCTTTCTTT
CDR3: CASSLGRGRTGTEAFF

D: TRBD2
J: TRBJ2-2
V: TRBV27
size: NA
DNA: TGTGCCAGCAGTTTTGGCGGGAGTCGACTAAGGACCGGGGAGCTGTTTTTT
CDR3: CASSFGGSRLRTGELFF

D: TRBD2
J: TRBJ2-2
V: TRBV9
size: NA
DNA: TGTGCCAGCAGCGTCCCGGGAGGTGGCACCGGGGAGCTGTTTTTT
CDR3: CASSVPGGGTGELFF

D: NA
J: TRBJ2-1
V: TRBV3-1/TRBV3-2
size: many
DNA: TGTGCCAGCAGCCAAGATATAGCGGAGTTGGCCTACAATGAGCAGTTCTTC
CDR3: CASSQDIAELAYNEQFF

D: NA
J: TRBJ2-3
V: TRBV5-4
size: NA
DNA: TGTGCCAGCAGCTTGTTGAGGGATACGCAGTATTTT
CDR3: CASSLLRDTQYF

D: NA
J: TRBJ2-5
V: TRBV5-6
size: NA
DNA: TGTGCCAGCAGCTTCCCGTCAGGAGAGACCCAGTACTTC
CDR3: CASSFPSGETQYF

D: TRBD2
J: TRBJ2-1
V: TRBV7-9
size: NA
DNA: TGTGCCAGCAGCTTCTCTAGCGGAGATGACAATGAGCAGTTCTTC
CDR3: CASSFSSGDDNEQFF

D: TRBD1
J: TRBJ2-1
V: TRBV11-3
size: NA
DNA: TGTGCCAGCAGCACCCCGGGACAGGGGGCGGCCTACAATGAGCAGTTCTTC
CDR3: CASSTPGQGAAYNEQFF

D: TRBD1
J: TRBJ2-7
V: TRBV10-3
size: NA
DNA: TGTGCCATCAGTCACCCCGGGGGACAGGGCTACGAGCAGTACTTC
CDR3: CAISHPGGQGYEQYF